These T cell receptor beta chains were read from a single sample in a study of control samples from healthy donors and cancer patients. This table comes from immunoSEQ multiplex PCR, and its TCRdb copy is limited to in-frame clones, with some not included. The sample consists of about 94,000 clones, 86% of them appearing once. The sequencing sample was made of blood. These receptors were obtained from a woman aged 45-59 years in good health. Both conserved end residues are part of each CDR3. Rows may omit the clone size; those that give it use once, few, many or a size class.

j_call v_call clone_size cdr3_aa
TRBJ2-3 TRBV5-1 . CASSLAQGAADTQYF
TRBJ2-4 TRBV18 . CASSQRGPKAKNIQYF
TRBJ2-3 TRBV6-6 . CASRGGGLDTQYF
TRBJ2-7 TRBV7-3 . CASSLKGASSFYEQYF
TRBJ1-2 TRBV28 once CASSPIPAGGNGYTF
TRBJ1-2 TRBV19 . CASSSRTPTGGYTF
TRBJ2-1 TRBV14 . CASSQGRTSGGLSSYNEQFF
TRBJ2-1 TRBV3-1/TRBV3-2 . CASSQDRLAGSYNEQFF
TRBJ1-3 TRBV27 once CASSQKSPTLSGNTIYF
TRBJ2-1 TRBV6-6 . CASSPGTGGGNEQFF
TRBJ2-3 TRBV4-2 . CASSQAPRPGGNTDTQYF
TRBJ1-1 TRBV19 . CASSLPRGENTEAFF
TRBJ1-1 TRBV2 once CASRARGQGTEAFF
TRBJ1-1 TRBV12-3/TRBV12-4 . CASSLQLDTEAFF
TRBJ1-2 TRBV19 . CASGRQGNYGYTF
TRBJ1-2 TRBV7-9 . CASSFHYGYTF
TRBJ2-1 TRBV6-2/TRBV6-3 . CASSSDNSGMMYNEQFF
TRBJ2-1 TRBV5-1 . CASSLRIQGKNEQFF
TRBJ2-2 TRBV7-9 . CASKLAGEAGELFF
TRBJ1-4 TRBV6-5 . CASSYGTPATNEKLFF
TRBJ2-1 TRBV7-8 . CASSSPRIRGDEQFF
TRBJ2-2 TRBV29-1 . CSVGGLTNTGELFF
TRBJ2-7 TRBV13 . CASRPRGGVTYEQYF
TRBJ1-4 TRBV7-9 . CAILDRAGLGEKLFF
TRBJ2-1 TRBV5-4 . CASRGSSGSSYNEQFF
TRBJ2-7 TRBV6-2/TRBV6-3 . CASSYGGTSRYEQYF
TRBJ2-1 TRBV12-1 . CASSLTIGGQVAAYNEQFF